The 25 T cell receptor beta chains below come from one sample, sequenced in a study of shared clonotypes between healthy human individuals (dated by TCRdb to between 2020 and 2021). Library generation was performed with the immunoSEQ multiplex PCR assay. The source is immuneACCESS, and TCRdb retained only in-frame sequences with V and J called. Part of the clones is not carried over; for the studies checked, unresolved V genes explain less than half of this, and the remainder is unexplained. The sample table contains just over 2,000,000 clones; only one count was recorded for approximately 95% of them. Together, the top ten hold 0.9% to 1.4% of the sample. For the CD8 naive samples, CD45RO-negative cells were positively selected for CCR7, yielding a CD45RA+CCR7+ population from which TemRA cells were excluded. Input material: naive CD8+ T cells sorted from blood. The label giving this sample's cell subset or site can be read as: CD45RA+CCR7+. These receptors were obtained from a man aged 18-30 years in good health.

This clone was detected only once. This chain joins TRBV2 and TRBJ2-1, with D possibly TRBD2 on 6 matching bases. The V and J ends lost 6 bases and 6 bases respectively, with 15 bases between them. This CDR3 has 14 residues. CDR1 and CDR2 (germline): SNHLY, FYNNEI. DNA of the CDR3: TGTGCCAGCAGGGGACTCCCTGCCCCCAATGAGCAGTTCTTC. This encodes CASRGLPAPNEQFF.

A note on this clone: Other DNA sequences in this specimen translate into the identical CDR3. This chain connects TRBV4-2 to TRBJ2-7, with 9 bases fitting TRBD2. After removal of 1 base from V and 2 bases from J, the junction contained 3 bases not matched to a gene. This CDR3 has 15 residues. Germline CDR1 is LGHNA and CDR2 is YNFKEQ. The CDR3 loop reads CASSQGLAATYEQYF. In nucleotides, the CDR3 is TGTGCCAGCAGCCAAGGACTAGCGGCTACCTACGAGCAGTACTTC.

This clone was seen a single time. The gene calls are TRBV28 and TRBJ1-1; D unresolved. The CDR3 extends over 13 amino acids. Germline V gene lookup returns CDR1 MDHEN and CDR2 SYDVKM. Trimming stripped 4 bases from V and 1 base from J, with 7 bases between. The CDR3 sequence: CASSSPPNTEAFF. The CDR3 DNA reads TGTGCCAGCAGTTCCCCCCCGAACACTGAAGCTTTCTTT.

This clone was seen a handful of times. This sample includes further DNA sequences coding for the same CDR3. The CDR3 spells CASSFGQGNQPQHF. The CDR3 bases are TGTGCCAGCAGTTTCGGACAGGGCAATCAGCCCCAGCATTTT. The chain employs TRBV27 and TRBJ1-5, with 7 bases fitting TRBD1. The germline V gene has CDR1 MNHEY and CDR2 SMNVEV (reference sequence). The CDR3 extends over 14 amino acids. Trimming took 3 bases from V and 2 from J; bases not matched to a gene: 1.

CDR3 in DNA: TGTGCCAGCAGGGCGACAAAGAACACTGAAGCTTTCTTT. Protein: CASRATKNTEAFF. The chain employs TRBV27 and TRBJ1-1, with D hard to call. Per the germline V gene, CDR1 is MNHEY and CDR2 is SMNVEV (reference sequence). The germline V and J ends were trimmed by 6 bases and 1 base, with 9 bases remaining between them. The CDR3 extends over 13 amino acids.

The chain couples TRBV27 to TRBJ2-2; weak D call: TRBD2 (6 bases). The V gene's germline CDR1 is MNHEY and CDR2 SMNVEV (reference sequence). V was shortened by 5 bases and J by 1 base, with 14 bases between the two germline ends. The CDR3 length is 16 residues. CDR3 region: CASSTPGGWNTGELFF. The CDR3 region has the DNA TGTGCCAGCAGTACCCCCGGGGGATGGAACACCGGGGAGCTGTTTTTT.

J is TRBJ2-7 and V is TRBV10-1; 10 nucleotides align to TRBD2. Germline V gene data show CDR1 as WNHNN and CDR2 as SYGVQD (reference sequence). The CDR3 contains 15 residues. V shed 3 bases, J shed 2 bases, and the junction held 4 bases outside the gene matches. The CDR3 bases are TGCGCCAGCAGTGACTCGGGACTAGCGCCCTACGAGCAGTACTTC. Residues: CASSDSGLAPYEQYF.

This clone came up a few times. This rearrangement joins TRBV6-6 to TRBJ2-7; D might be TRBD1 (5 bases). V shed 0 bases and J shed 2 bases, with 11 bases lying between them. Germline V gene sequence: CDR1 MNHNY, CDR2 SVGAGI (reference sequence). The CDR3 totals 15 residues. The CDR3, as DNA: TGTGCCAGCAGTTACTCGATGCAGGGAACCTACGAGCAGTACTTC. Its translation: CASSYSMQGTYEQYF.

This rearrangement joins TRBV7-2 to TRBJ2-5; D might be TRBD2 (5 bases). CDR3 length: 14 amino acids. The germline V gene has CDR1 SGHTA and CDR2 FQGNSA. With 4 bases removed from V and 5 bases from J, the gap between germline ends came to 14 bases. The CDR3 nucleotides are TGTGCCAGCAGCTCGCCTACGGGGTGGGAGACCCAGTACTTC. It codes for CASSSPTGWETQYF.

This clone was seen a handful of times. The genes are TRBV30 and TRBJ1-5; D uncertain. The CDR3 is made up of 14 amino acids. Germline CDR1 and CDR2: GTSNPN and SVGIG (reference sequence). Trimming pared 0 bases from V and 3 bases from J, leaving 9 bases between. CDR3 in DNA: TGTGCCTGGAGTGTTGCGGCAGACAATCAGCCCCAGCATTTT. Translation gives CAWSVAADNQPQHF. Filled out from reference TRBV30 and TRBJ1-5, the complete variable domain reads SQTIHQWPATLVQPVGSPLSLECTVEGTSNPNLYWYRQAAGRGLQLLFYSVGIGQISSEVPQNLSASRPQDRQFILSSKKLLLSDSGFYLCAWSVAADNQPQHFGDGTRLSIL.

The chain couples TRBV7-9 to TRBJ2-1; D is unclear. Germline V gene sequence: CDR1 SEHNR, CDR2 FQNEAQ (reference sequence). The CDR3 consists of 14 residues. Deletions cut 5 bases from V and 1 base from J, with 9 bases between. CDR3: CASSPVESYNEQFF. The CDR3 DNA reads TGTGCCAGCAGCCCCGTGGAATCCTACAATGAGCAGTTCTTC.

The V call is TRBV2, the J call TRBJ2-1, with 7 bases fitting TRBD2. The CDR3 sequence is 14 residues long. V lost 4 bases to trimming and J lost 6 bases; unmatched junction nucleotides: 6. CDR1 is SNHLY, CDR2 FYNNEI, per germline. The chain's CDR3 is CASSGRGGTNEQFF. The CDR3 DNA sequence: TGTGCCAGCAGTGGGAGGGGAGGGACCAATGAGCAGTTCTTC.

The chain combines TRBV19 with TRBJ2-4; the D gene is possibly TRBD2 (5 bases). Germline CDR1 and CDR2: LNHDA and SQIVND (reference sequence). V lost 3 bases and J 8 bases, leaving 17 bases between the germline ends. This CDR3 spans 15 amino acids. The CDR3 loop reads CASSIPSGDRDIQYF. CDR3 DNA sequence: TGTGCCAGTAGTATCCCCTCCGGGGATCGGGACATTCAGTACTTC.

This sequence joins TRBV7-6 and TRBJ2-1; 9 bases are a match to TRBD1. Per the germline V gene, CDR1 is SGHVS and CDR2 is FNYEAQ. The CDR3 totals 15 residues. Losses at the gene ends were 5 bases for V and 4 bases for J; bases not matched to a gene: 6. The CDR3 DNA reads as TGTGCCAGCAGCGATACAGGGGGCGATTACAATGAGCAGTTCTTC. Translated, it gives CASSDTGGDYNEQFF. Drawing the rest from reference TRBV7-6 and TRBJ2-1, the complete variable domain is GAGVSQSPRYKVTKRGQDVALRCDPISGHVSLYWYRQALGQGPEFLTYFNYEAQQDKSGLPNDRFSAERPEGSISTLTIQRTEQRDSAMYRCASSDTGGDYNEQFFGPGTRLTVL.

This clone was observed a single time. The CDR3 loop reads CATKNWGYESSYNSPLHF. DNA of the CDR3: TGTGCCACTAAAAATTGGGGCTACGAGAGCTCCTATAATTCACCCCTCCACTTT. The J gene is TRBJ1-6, the V gene TRBV15; tentative D call: TRBD1 (5 bases). Looked up from germline, CDR1 is LNHNV and CDR2 is YYDKDF (reference sequence). The CDR3 runs to 18 residues. V was clipped by 9 bases and J by 0 bases, with 21 bases between them.

This rearrangement joins TRBV6-6 to TRBJ2-7, with D perhaps TRBD2 (5 bases). Trimming took 10 bases from V and 0 from J, leaving 16 bases between them. CDR3 length: 14 amino acids. CDR1 and CDR2 from the germline V gene are MNHNY and SVGAGI (reference sequence). CDR3 DNA sequence: TGTGCCACCTCGACGGTAGGGAGCTCCTACGAGCAGTACTTC. As protein: CATSTVGSSYEQYF.

This clone was seen a handful of times. The same CDR3 also results from other DNA sequences found in this sample. This sequence joins TRBV6-1 and TRBJ2-7; 7 nucleotides align to TRBD2. Per the germline V gene, CDR1 is MNHNS and CDR2 is SASEGT. The J segment lost 2 bases and the V segment lost 1 base, leaving 2 bases of the junction unmatched. CDR3 length equals 14 residues. The CDR3 is CASSEGGGAYEQYF. The DNA for the CDR3 is TGTGCCAGCAGTGAAGGGGGGGGAGCCTACGAGCAGTACTTC.

V is TRBV29-1 and J is TRBJ2-1; either TRBD1 or TRBD2 may fit D (7 bases each). Deletions cut 7 bases from V and 4 bases from J, with 23 bases between. CDR1 and CDR2 (germline): SQVTM, ANQGSEA. This CDR3 region has 16 residues. The CDR3 nucleotides are TGCAGCGCCAATAAAGAGCGGGACAGTCTTTACAATGAGCAGTTCTTC. It codes for CSANKERDSLYNEQFF.

The chain has TRBV5-1 and TRBJ2-5, with 10 bases lining up with TRBD2. This CDR3 has 14 amino acids. Germline CDR1 reads SGHRS; CDR2 reads YFSETQ. The junction had 2 bases not matched to a gene; V was cut back by 5 bases and J by 1 base. CDR3 residues: CASSWTSGQETQYF. Written as DNA, the CDR3 is TGCGCCAGCAGTTGGACTAGCGGCCAAGAGACCCAGTACTTC.

The chain carries TRBV6-5 and TRBJ1-6; no clear D. This CDR3 region has 12 residues. The germline V gene has CDR1 MNHEY and CDR2 SVGAGI. V was shortened by 0 bases and J by 10 bases, with 4 bases between the two germline ends. In DNA, the CDR3 is TGTGCCAGCAGTTACTCGAACTCACCCCTCCACTTT. Residues: CASSYSNSPLHF.

This clone was found once. V is TRBV11-2 and J is TRBJ2-1; D might be TRBD2 (5 bases). The CDR3 runs to 16 residues. Germline CDR1 is SGHAT and CDR2 is FQNNGV. The ends were cut back, 0 bases at V and 4 bases at J, with 13 bases in the middle. This CDR3 is CASSLDPGSNYNEQFF. For the CDR3, the DNA is TGTGCCAGCAGCTTAGATCCGGGGTCAAATTACAATGAGCAGTTCTTC.

The rearrangement links TRBV13 to TRBJ2-5; possible D gene TRBD2, 7 bases. CDR1 and CDR2 from the germline V gene are PRHDT and FYEKMQ (reference sequence). This CDR3 contains 14 residues. Trimming removed 3 bases at V and 5 bases at J, with 13 bases between. CDR3 sequence (DNA): TGTGCCAGCAGCTTTACGGGGGGCTTGGAGACCCAGTACTTC. Protein product: CASSFTGGLETQYF. Using reference TRBV13 and TRBJ2-5 for the parts outside the CDR3, the full variable domain is AAGVIQSPRHLIKEKRETATLKCYPIPRHDTVYWYQQGPGQDPQFLISFYEKMQSDKGSIPDRFSAQQFSDYHSELNMSSLELGDSALYFCASSFTGGLETQYFGPGTRLLVL.

V and J are TRBV29-1 and TRBJ2-2; D remains ambiguous. The germline CDR1 and CDR2 sequences are SQVTM and ANQGSEA. V lost 6 bases and J 1 base, leaving 6 bases between the germline ends. The CDR3 sequence is 12 residues long. The CDR3 protein is CSVSGNTGELFF. The CDR3 DNA is TGCAGCGTATCCGGGAACACCGGGGAGCTGTTTTTT.

This rearrangement joins TRBV7-9 to TRBJ2-7, with 9 bases that match TRBD1. CDR1 and CDR2 (germline): SEHNR, FQNEAQ (reference sequence). This CDR3 spans 15 amino acids. J lost 4 bases, V lost 5 bases, and 9 bases had no gene match. CDR3 bases: TGTGCCAGCAGCGCCGGGACAGGGCCTGGGTACGAGCAGTACTTC. Its translation: CASSAGTGPGYEQYF.

The CDR3 here is CASAAPGQGWGYTF. Here the CDR3 DNA reads TGTGCCAGCGCAGCCCCAGGACAGGGCTGGGGCTACACCTTC. The chain employs TRBV6-1 and TRBJ1-2; TRBD1 matches at 8 bases. CDR1 and CDR2 from the germline V gene are MNHNS and SASEGT. The CDR3 sequence is 14 residues long. The V and J ends lost 8 bases and 8 bases, in that order; junction bases with no gene match: 13.